This T cell receptor beta chain was sequenced for a study of cytomegalovirus exposure and HLA in healthy donors. Amplification used 60 Vbeta primers and 13 Jbeta primers. Clones were read by immunoSEQ multiplex PCR, and TCRdb kept only the in-frame ones, dropping some. The repertoire holds under 200,000 clones, with around 80% as singletons. The V gene's germline CDR1 is SGHAT and CDR2 FQNNGV. The length of the CDR3 is 15 residues. Trimming at V came to 5 bases and at J to 7 bases, leaving 10 bases not matched to a gene. The sequence was obtained from a man aged 35 to 55 in good health and CMV-seronegative. The sequenced sample was PBMCs. The J gene is TRBJ2-4, the V gene TRBV11-2; 8 bases match TRBD1. CDR3 in amino acids: CASSRNPTGGNIQYF. The CDR3 nucleotides are TGTGCCAGCAGCCGAAACCCTACAGGGGGGAACATTCAGTACTTC.